What follows describes a single TCR beta chain. What it binds is unknown. The data stem from a study of a mutant IDH1 vaccine in newly diagnosed glioma. Overall study context: With temozolomide cycles, or 4-6 weeks after radiotherapy alone, vaccination was started. Patients were pretreated with radiotherapy, temozolomide, or both, mostly both.

Sequencing used immunoSEQ multiplex PCR; TCRdb keeps in-frame clones, though not all of them. The sample holds around 41,000 clones, 84% seen once. As for time point: week 11, during vaccination. Vaccination comprised doses that each held 300 ug of mutant IDH1 20-mer peptide, plus topical imiquimod. The sequenced sample was PBMCs, obtained from a glioma patient whose treatment included an IDH1 peptide vaccine. The sequence came from a man between 40 and 49 years old with glioma.

CDR3 sequence (DNA): TGTGCCAGCAGTGAAGGGACAGGGAGGTCAGTCGGGGAGCTGTTTTTT. Translating gives CASSEGTGRSVGELFF. The V call is TRBV6-1, the J call TRBJ2-2, with TRBD1 identical over 8 bases. The CDR3 length is 16 residues. The J segment lost 7 bases and the V segment lost 1 base, leaving 8 bases of the junction unmatched. Germline V gene lookup returns CDR1 MNHNS and CDR2 SASEGT.